This record covers a single T cell receptor (beta chain). This sample is part of a study of blood T cell repertoires in COVID-19. On the study more broadly: Researchers got acute and convalescent COVID-19 samples from the United States, Italy and Spain. The analysed material was cDNA or gDNA that came from T cells, B-cell-depleted T cells, or PBMCs.

Methods used by the authors: From reference gene primer amplification, estimates of nucleated cell counts were derived. Only in-frame clones appear in the TCRdb table, and some are missing; sequencing was by immunoSEQ multiplex PCR. D and trimming were read from the DNA, whereas the V and J calls and clone size are those reported in that table. This sample has around 180,000 clones, with roughly 82% found just once. V lost 7 bases and J lost 5, with 12 bases in between. CDR1 and CDR2 (germline): ENHRY, SYGVKD. The CDR3 sequence is 13 residues long. Each recovered donor of Cohort 3 presented with two negative PCRs, clearance, or symptom resolution.

The gene calls are TRBV10-3 and TRBJ2-1; TRBD1 might be the D (5 bases). Sequencing was carried out using PBMCs or T cells enriched from blood (not recorded which). The TCR comes from a woman in her 30s who had recovered from COVID-19. The CDR3 bases are TGTGCCATCACCCCGGACATGGACAATGAGCAGTTCTTC. This gives the protein CAITPDMDNEQFF.